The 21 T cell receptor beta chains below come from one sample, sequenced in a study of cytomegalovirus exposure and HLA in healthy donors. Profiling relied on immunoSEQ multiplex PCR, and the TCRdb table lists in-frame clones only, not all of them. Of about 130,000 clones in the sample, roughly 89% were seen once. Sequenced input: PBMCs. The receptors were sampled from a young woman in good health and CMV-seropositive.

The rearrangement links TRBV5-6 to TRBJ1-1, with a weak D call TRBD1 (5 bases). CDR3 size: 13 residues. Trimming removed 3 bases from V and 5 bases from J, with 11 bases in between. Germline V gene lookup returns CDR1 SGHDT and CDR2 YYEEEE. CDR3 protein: CASSSGLGTEAFF. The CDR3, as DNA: TGTGCCAGCAGCTCAGGGCTGGGGACTGAAGCTTTCTTT.

The CDR3 bases are TGTGCCAGCAGCTTAGTTAAGAGCGGGAGACACCAAGAGACCCAGTACTTC. It translates to CASSLVKSGRHQETQYF. V is TRBV7-9 and J is TRBJ2-5; 8 bases align to TRBD2. Per germline, CDR1 SEHNR and CDR2 FQNEAQ (reference sequence). The V and J ends lost 1 base and 0 bases, in that order; junction bases with no gene match: 7. This CDR3 has 17 residues. The whole variable domain, filled in from reference TRBV7-9 and TRBJ2-5, reads DTGVSQNPRHKITKRGQNVTFRCDPISEHNRLYWYRQTLGQGPEFLTYFQNEAQLEKSRLLSDRFSAERPKGSFSTLEIQRTEQGDSAMYLCASSLVKSGRHQETQYFGPGTRLLVL.

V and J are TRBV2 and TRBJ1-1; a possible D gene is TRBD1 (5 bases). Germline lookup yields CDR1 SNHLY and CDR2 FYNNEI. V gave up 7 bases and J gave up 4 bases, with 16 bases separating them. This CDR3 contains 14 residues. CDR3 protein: CASTPQGEGTEAFF. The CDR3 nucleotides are TGTGCCAGCACCCCCCAAGGGGAGGGCACTGAAGCTTTCTTT.

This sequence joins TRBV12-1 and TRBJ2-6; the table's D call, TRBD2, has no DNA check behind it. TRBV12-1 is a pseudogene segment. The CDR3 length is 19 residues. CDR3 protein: CASSFGRTRPSSGANVLTF. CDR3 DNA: TGTGCCAGCAGCTTTGGAAGGACTAGACCCTCCTCTGGGGCCAACGTCCTGACTTTC.

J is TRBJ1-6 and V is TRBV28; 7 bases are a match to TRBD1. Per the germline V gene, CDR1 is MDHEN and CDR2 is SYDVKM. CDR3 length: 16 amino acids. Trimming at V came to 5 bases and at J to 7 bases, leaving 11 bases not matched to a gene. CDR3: CASSGDSLARNSPLHF. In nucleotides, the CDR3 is TGTGCCAGCAGTGGGGACAGCCTAGCACGGAATTCACCCCTCCACTTT.

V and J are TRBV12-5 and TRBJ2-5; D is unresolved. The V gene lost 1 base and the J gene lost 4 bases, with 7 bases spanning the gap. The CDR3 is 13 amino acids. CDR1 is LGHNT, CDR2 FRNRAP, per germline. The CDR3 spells CASGLGQRETQYF. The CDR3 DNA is TGTGCTAGTGGTTTGGGGCAGCGAGAGACCCAGTACTTC.

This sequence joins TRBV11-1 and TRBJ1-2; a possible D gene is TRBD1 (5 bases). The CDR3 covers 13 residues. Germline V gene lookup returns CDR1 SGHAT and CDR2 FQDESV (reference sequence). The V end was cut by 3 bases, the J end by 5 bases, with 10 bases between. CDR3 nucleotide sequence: TGTGCCAGCAGCTTTGGTCGGGGGTATGGCTACACCTTC. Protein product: CASSFGRGYGYTF.

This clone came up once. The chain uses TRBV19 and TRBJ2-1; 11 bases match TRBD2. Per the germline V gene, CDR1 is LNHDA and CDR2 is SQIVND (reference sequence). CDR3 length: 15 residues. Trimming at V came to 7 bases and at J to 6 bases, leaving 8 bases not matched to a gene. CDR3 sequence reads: CASKPSGGYPNEQFF. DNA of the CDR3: TGTGCCAGTAAACCTAGCGGGGGGTACCCCAATGAGCAGTTCTTC. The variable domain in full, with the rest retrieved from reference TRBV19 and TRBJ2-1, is DGGITQSPKYLFRKEGQNVTLSCEQNLNHDAMYWYRQDPGQGLRLIYYSQIVNDFQKGDIAEGYSVSREKKESFPLTVTSAQKNPTAFYLCASKPSGGYPNEQFFGPGTRLTVL.

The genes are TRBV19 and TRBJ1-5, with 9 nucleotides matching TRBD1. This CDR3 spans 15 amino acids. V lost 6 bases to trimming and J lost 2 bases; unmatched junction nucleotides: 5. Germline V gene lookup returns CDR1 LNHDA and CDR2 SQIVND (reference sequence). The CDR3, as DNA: TGTGCCAGTAGGGGTACAGGGGGCGGCAATCAGCCCCAGCATTTT. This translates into CASRGTGGGNQPQHF.

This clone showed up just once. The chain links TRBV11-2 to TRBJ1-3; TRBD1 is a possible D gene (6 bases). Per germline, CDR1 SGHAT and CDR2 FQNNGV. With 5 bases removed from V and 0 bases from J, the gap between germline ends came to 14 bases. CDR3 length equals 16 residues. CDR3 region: CASSHPGHRSGNTIYF. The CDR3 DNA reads TGTGCCAGCAGCCACCCGGGACACCGCTCTGGAAACACCATATATTTT.

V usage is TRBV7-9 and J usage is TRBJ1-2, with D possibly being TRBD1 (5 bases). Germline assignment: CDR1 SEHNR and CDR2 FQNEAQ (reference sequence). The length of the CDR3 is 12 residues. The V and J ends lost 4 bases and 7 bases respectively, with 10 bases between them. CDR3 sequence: CASSSGSPGYTF. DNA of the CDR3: TGTGCCAGCAGCTCAGGGTCCCCTGGCTACACCTTC. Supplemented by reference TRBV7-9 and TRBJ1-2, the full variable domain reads DTGVSQNPRHKITKRGQNVTFRCDPISEHNRLYWYRQTLGQGPEFLTYFQNEAQLEKSRLLSDRFSAERPKGSFSTLEIQRTEQGDSAMYLCASSSGSPGYTFGSGTRLTVV.

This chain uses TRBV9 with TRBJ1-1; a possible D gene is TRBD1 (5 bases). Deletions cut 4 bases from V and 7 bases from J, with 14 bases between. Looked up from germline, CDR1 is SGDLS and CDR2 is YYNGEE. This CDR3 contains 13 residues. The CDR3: CASSPPGRVEAFF. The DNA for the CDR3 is TGTGCCAGCAGCCCTCCGGGCAGGGTTGAAGCTTTCTTT. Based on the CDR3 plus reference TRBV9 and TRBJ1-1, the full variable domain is DSGVTQTPKHLITATGQRVTLRCSPRSGDLSVYWYQQSLDQGLQFLIQYYNGEERAKGNILERFSAQQFPDLHSELNLSSLELGDSALYFCASSPPGRVEAFFGQGTRLTVV.

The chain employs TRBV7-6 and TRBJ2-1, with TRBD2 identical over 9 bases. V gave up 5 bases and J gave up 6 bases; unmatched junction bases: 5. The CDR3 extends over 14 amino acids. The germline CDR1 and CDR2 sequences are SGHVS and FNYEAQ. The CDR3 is CASSSGGLGNEQFF. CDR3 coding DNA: TGTGCCAGCAGCAGCGGGGGGCTGGGCAATGAGCAGTTCTTC.

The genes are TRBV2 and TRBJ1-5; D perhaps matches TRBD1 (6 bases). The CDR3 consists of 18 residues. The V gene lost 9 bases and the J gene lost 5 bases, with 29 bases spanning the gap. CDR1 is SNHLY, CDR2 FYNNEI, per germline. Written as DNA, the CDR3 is TGTGCCAGTGGGGGCTCCCTAAGCGCGGACAGATCGGATCAGCCCCAGCATTTT. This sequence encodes CASGGSLSADRSDQPQHF. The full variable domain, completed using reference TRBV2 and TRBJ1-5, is EPEVTQTPSHQVTQMGQEVILRCVPISNHLYFYWYRQILGQKVEFLVSFYNNEISEKSEIFDDQFSVERPDGSNFTLKIRSTKLEDSAMYFCASGGSLSADRSDQPQHFGDGTRLSIL.

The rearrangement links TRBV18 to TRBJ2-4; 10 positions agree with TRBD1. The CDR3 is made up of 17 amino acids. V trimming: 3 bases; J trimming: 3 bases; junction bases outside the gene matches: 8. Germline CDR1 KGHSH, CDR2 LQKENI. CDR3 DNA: TGTGCCAGCTCACCCCCGACAGGGGGCGAGGGCAAAAACATTCAGTACTTC. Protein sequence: CASSPPTGGEGKNIQYF.

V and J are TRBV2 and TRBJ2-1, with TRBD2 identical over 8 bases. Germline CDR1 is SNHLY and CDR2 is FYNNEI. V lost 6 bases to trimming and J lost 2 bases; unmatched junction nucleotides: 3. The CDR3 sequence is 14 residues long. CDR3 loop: CASRRGGTYNEQFF. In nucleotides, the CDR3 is TGTGCCAGCAGGCGCGGGGGGACCTACAATGAGCAGTTCTTC.

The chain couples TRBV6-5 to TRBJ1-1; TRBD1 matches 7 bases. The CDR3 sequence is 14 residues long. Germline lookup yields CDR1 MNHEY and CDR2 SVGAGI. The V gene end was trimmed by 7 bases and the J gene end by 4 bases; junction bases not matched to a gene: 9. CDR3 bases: TGTGCCAGCACTGGGACAGACAGTTTCACTGAAGCTTTCTTT. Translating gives CASTGTDSFTEAFF.

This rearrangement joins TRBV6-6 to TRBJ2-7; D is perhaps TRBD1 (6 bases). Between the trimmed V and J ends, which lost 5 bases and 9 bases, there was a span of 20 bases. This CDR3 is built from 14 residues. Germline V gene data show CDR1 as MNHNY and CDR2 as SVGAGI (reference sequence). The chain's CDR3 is CASSQDRGLFWQYF. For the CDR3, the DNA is TGTGCCAGCAGTCAGGACAGAGGTCTCTTTTGGCAGTACTTC.

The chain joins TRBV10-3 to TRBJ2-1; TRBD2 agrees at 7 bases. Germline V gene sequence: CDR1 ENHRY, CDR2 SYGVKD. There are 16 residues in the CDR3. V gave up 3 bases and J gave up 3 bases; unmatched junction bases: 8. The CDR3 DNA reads TGTGCCATCAGTGAACACGGACTAGACGACTACAATGAGCAGTTCTTC. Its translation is CAISEHGLDDYNEQFF.

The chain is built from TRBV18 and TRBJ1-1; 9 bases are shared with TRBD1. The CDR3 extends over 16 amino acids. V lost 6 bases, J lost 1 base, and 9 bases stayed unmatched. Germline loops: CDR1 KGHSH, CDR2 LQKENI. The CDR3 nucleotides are TGTGCCAGCTCGGCGAACAGGGGGCTAGGGAACACTGAAGCTTTCTTT. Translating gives CASSANRGLGNTEAFF.

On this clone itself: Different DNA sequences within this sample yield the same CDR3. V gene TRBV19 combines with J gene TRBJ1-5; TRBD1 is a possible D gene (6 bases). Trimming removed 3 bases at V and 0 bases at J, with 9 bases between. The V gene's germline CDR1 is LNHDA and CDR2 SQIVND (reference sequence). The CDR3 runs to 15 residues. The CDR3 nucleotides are TGTGCCAGTAGTATCAGGGGTTATAGCAATCAGCCCCAGCATTTT. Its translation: CASSIRGYSNQPQHF.